These T cell receptor beta chains were read from a single sample in a study of post-analysis software for immune sequencing data. In TCRdb, the PCR reads were re-called with MiXCR into one record per CDR3 protein. The profile shows over 700,000 distinct CDR3 sequences, roughly 27% of them singletons. The specimen was blood. These receptors came from a girl aged 10 to 17 with multiple sclerosis. Both conserved end residues are part of each CDR3. The D gene is left open where the match is weak. The listing skips clone size in some rows; elsewhere it reads once, few, many or a size class.

j_call: TRBJ2-6
clone_size: few
d_call: .
v_call: TRBV7-9
cdr3_nt: TGTGCCGGCAGCTCCCCCGGCTCGGGCTCTGGGGCCAACGTCCTGACTTTC
cdr3_aa: CAGSSPGSGSGANVLTF

j_call: TRBJ2-2
clone_size: .
d_call: .
v_call: TRBV11-2
cdr3_nt: TGTGCCAGCAGCTGGGGACGGACGAACACCGGGGAGCTGTTTTTT
cdr3_aa: CASSWGRTNTGELFF

j_call: TRBJ2-2
clone_size: few
d_call: .
v_call: TRBV3-1
cdr3_nt: TGTGCCAGCAGCCAAGTCGCAGGGGACACCGGGGAGCTGTTTTTT
cdr3_aa: CASSQVAGDTGELFF

j_call: TRBJ2-3
clone_size: .
d_call: .
v_call: TRBV20-1
cdr3_nt: TGCAGTGCTAGACGGCCCTCGAGCACAGATACGCAGTATTTT
cdr3_aa: CSARRPSSTDTQYF

j_call: TRBJ2-3
clone_size: few
d_call: .
v_call: TRBV11-2
cdr3_nt: TGTGCCAGCAGCCCGCGCTCGGCCCGCACAGATACGCAGTATTTT
cdr3_aa: CASSPRSARTDTQYF

j_call: TRBJ1-4
clone_size: .
d_call: .
v_call: TRBV2
cdr3_nt: TGTGCCAGCAGCAAAGATACAACTAATGAAAAACTGTTTTTT
cdr3_aa: CASSKDTTNEKLFF

j_call: TRBJ2-1
clone_size: few
d_call: TRBD2
v_call: TRBV20-1
cdr3_nt: TGCAGTGCTAGACTCGGAGCGGGACTAGCTATCGATGAGCAGTTCTTC
cdr3_aa: CSARLGAGLAIDEQFF

j_call: TRBJ1-1
clone_size: .
d_call: .
v_call: TRBV29-1
cdr3_nt: TGCAGCGCCGGCGGGGTTAACACTGAAGCTTTCTTT
cdr3_aa: CSAGGVNTEAFF

j_call: TRBJ2-7
clone_size: .
d_call: .
v_call: TRBV20-1
cdr3_nt: TGCAGTACAAGAACAGCTTACGAGCAGTACTTC
cdr3_aa: CSTRTAYEQYF

j_call: TRBJ2-1
clone_size: .
d_call: TRBD2
v_call: TRBV4-3
cdr3_nt: TGCGCCAGCAGCCAAGATGGGACTAGCGGGAGTGGGCAGTTCTTC
cdr3_aa: CASSQDGTSGSGQFF

j_call: TRBJ2-3
clone_size: few
d_call: TRBD2
v_call: TRBV11-2
cdr3_nt: TGTGCCAGCAGCCCGAAACTTCTAGCGGGAGCGCCAGATACGCAGTATTTT
cdr3_aa: CASSPKLLAGAPDTQYF

j_call: TRBJ1-4
clone_size: .
d_call: TRBD1
v_call: TRBV28
cdr3_nt: TGTGCCAGCAACGTGGACAGGGTTTCTCCAACTAATGAAAAACTGTTTTTT
cdr3_aa: CASNVDRVSPTNEKLFF

j_call: TRBJ1-1
clone_size: .
d_call: .
v_call: TRBV28
cdr3_nt: TGTGCCAGCAGTTTATCTCCAGGGTGGTCTGAAGCTTTCTTT
cdr3_aa: CASSLSPGWSEAFF

j_call: TRBJ1-5
clone_size: few
d_call: .
v_call: TRBV5-5
cdr3_nt: TGTGCCAGCAGCTACCTGCGGGAAAGGGGCAATCAGCCCCAGCATTTT
cdr3_aa: CASSYLRERGNQPQHF

j_call: TRBJ2-1
clone_size: few
d_call: TRBD2
v_call: TRBV5-1
cdr3_nt: TGCGCCAGCAGCACGGGACTAGCGGGGGGCAAATCCTACAATGAGCAGTTCTTC
cdr3_aa: CASSTGLAGGKSYNEQFF

j_call: TRBJ2-5
clone_size: many
d_call: .
v_call: TRBV6-5
cdr3_nt: TGTGCCAGCAGTTTACCGGGACTGAAGGAGACCCAGTACTTC
cdr3_aa: CASSLPGLKETQYF

j_call: TRBJ2-1
clone_size: many
d_call: TRBD2
v_call: TRBV7-6
cdr3_nt: TGTGCCAGCAGCTTAGCGGGAGGGCCCAATGAGCAGTTCTTC
cdr3_aa: CASSLAGGPNEQFF

j_call: TRBJ2-7
clone_size: .
d_call: .
v_call: TRBV7-2
cdr3_nt: TGTGCCAGCAGCTTAGAAAGCGACTCCTACGAGCAGTACTTC
cdr3_aa: CASSLESDSYEQYF

j_call: TRBJ1-4
clone_size: .
d_call: .
v_call: TRBV20-1
cdr3_nt: TGCAGTGCTAGTCGCGCAGCCACAACTAATGAAAAACTGTTTTTT
cdr3_aa: CSASRAATTNEKLFF

j_call: TRBJ2-7
clone_size: .
d_call: .
v_call: TRBV7-6
cdr3_nt: TGTGCCAGCAGCTTGGGCGGGACCGTCTACGAGCAGTACTTC
cdr3_aa: CASSLGGTVYEQYF

j_call: TRBJ2-6
clone_size: few
d_call: .
v_call: TRBV6-6
cdr3_nt: TGTGCCAGCAGTTTTAGGGGGAACTCTGGGGCCAACGTCCTGACTTTC
cdr3_aa: CASSFRGNSGANVLTF

j_call: TRBJ1-3
clone_size: .
d_call: TRBD1
v_call: TRBV29-1
cdr3_nt: TGCAGCGTCGAGCGACAGGGACGCTCTGGAAACACCATATATTTT
cdr3_aa: CSVERQGRSGNTIYF